These 24 T cell receptor beta chains share one sample of origin, sequenced in a study of cytomegalovirus exposure and HLA in healthy donors. PCR amplification relied on 60 Vbeta primers (plus 13 Jbeta primers). TCRdb's copy holds only in-frame clones and misses some; the assay was immunoSEQ multiplex PCR. Among a few hundred thousand clones listed, around four fifths were seen once. Sequenced material: PBMCs. These receptors came from a woman between 35 and 50 years old in good health and CMV-seronegative.

This clone was observed a few times. This chain joins TRBV2 and TRBJ1-1; TRBD1 is a possible D gene (6 bases). The CDR3 consists of 13 residues. CDR1 and CDR2 from the germline V gene are SNHLY and FYNNEI. Trimming pared 3 bases from V and 1 base from J, leaving 6 bases between. This chain's CDR3 is CASSEGANTEAFF. In DNA form, the CDR3 reads TGTGCCAGCAGTGAGGGGGCGAACACTGAAGCTTTCTTT.

The chain carries TRBV9 and TRBJ1-6; D gene uncertain. The germline V gene has CDR1 SGDLS and CDR2 YYNGEE. V lost 4 bases, J lost 0 bases, and 8 bases lay in between. The CDR3 runs 15 residues. The CDR3 reads CASSSRDSYNSPLHF. DNA of the CDR3: TGTGCCAGCAGCTCACGGGACTCCTATAATTCACCCCTCCACTTT.

The rearrangement links TRBV29-1 to TRBJ2-7; TRBD2 is a possible D gene (5 bases). The V gene lost 5 bases and the J gene lost 0 bases, with 8 bases spanning the gap. Germline CDR1 and CDR2: SQVTM and ANQGSEA. The CDR3 extends over 12 amino acids. The CDR3 DNA reads as TGCAGCGTTCAGCGGAGCTCCTACGAGCAGTACTTC. Its translation is CSVQRSSYEQYF.

This clone turned up a few times. V and J are TRBV10-3 and TRBJ1-1, with a tentative D call TRBD1 (5 bases). With 5 bases removed from V and 4 bases from J, the gap between germline ends came to 11 bases. Germline assignment: CDR1 ENHRY and CDR2 SYGVKD. CDR3 length: 13 residues. The CDR3: CAISYPGGTEAFF. The CDR3 bases are TGTGCCATCAGTTACCCCGGGGGCACTGAAGCTTTCTTT.

The chain joins TRBV9 to TRBJ1-4, with D uncertain. Germline V gene data show CDR1 as SGDLS and CDR2 as YYNGEE. This CDR3 spans 13 amino acids. With 4 bases removed from V and 4 bases from J, the gap between germline ends came to 8 bases. The DNA of the CDR3 is TGTGCCAGCAGCTCCAGTGTTAATGAAAAACTGTTTTTT. As protein: CASSSSVNEKLFF.

As to this clone: Its ends do not fully match the called genes, so a read error is possible. The chain recombines TRBV7-9 with TRBJ1-6; D perhaps matches TRBD1 (6 bases). This CDR3 has 14 residues. The germline V gene has CDR1 SEHNR and CDR2 FQNEAQ (reference sequence). The CDR3 protein is CAGSFSGDNSPLHF. DNA of the CDR3: TGTGCCGGCAGTTTTTCAGGGGATAATTCACCCCTCCACTTT.

The V and J genes are TRBV5-1 and TRBJ2-3; no clear D. V shed 4 bases and J shed 6 bases, with 9 bases lying between them. The germline V gene encodes CDR1 SGHRS and CDR2 YFSETQ. The CDR3 extends over 12 amino acids. CDR3 nucleotide sequence: TGCGCCAGCAGCATTGGTCAGGATACGCAGTATTTT. It codes for CASSIGQDTQYF.

The chain is built from TRBV28 and TRBJ1-1; 8 nucleotides align to TRBD1. V dropped 5 bases and J dropped 0; count of bases not matched to a gene: 11. CDR1 and CDR2 (germline): MDHEN, SYDVKM. The CDR3 runs 17 residues. CDR3 sequence: CASSPRQGLNMNTEAFF. CDR3 in DNA: TGTGCCAGCAGTCCGCGACAGGGGCTTAACATGAACACTGAAGCTTTCTTT. Based on the CDR3 plus reference TRBV28 and TRBJ1-1, the full variable domain is DVKVTQSSRYLVKRTGEKVFLECVQDMDHENMFWYRQDPGLGLRLIYFSYDVKMKEKGDIPEGYSVSREKKERFSLILESASTNQTSMYLCASSPRQGLNMNTEAFFGQGTRLTVV.

DNA for the CDR3: TGTGCCAGCAGAGGCTTGGGTCAGGGGCCCCAGCATTTT. Protein: CASRGLGQGPQHF. The chain recombines TRBV2 with TRBJ1-5, with D possibly being TRBD1 (5 bases). The V gene's germline CDR1 is SNHLY and CDR2 FYNNEI. The CDR3 is made up of 13 amino acids. Trimming removed 6 bases at V and 9 bases at J, with 15 bases between. The full variable domain, completed using reference TRBV2 and TRBJ1-5, is EPEVTQTPSHQVTQMGQEVILRCVPISNHLYFYWYRQILGQKVEFLVSFYNNEISEKSEIFDDQFSVERPDGSNFTLKIRSTKLEDSAMYFCASRGLGQGPQHFGDGTRLSIL.

J is TRBJ2-5 and V is TRBV27; 9 nucleotides align to TRBD1. The V segment lost 2 bases and the J segment 9 bases; nucleotides outside the gene matches: 10. Germline CDR1 MNHEY, CDR2 SMNVEV (reference sequence). CDR3 length equals 15 residues. The CDR3: CASSLRTGALGAQYF. The CDR3 nucleotides read TGTGCCAGCAGTTTACGGACAGGGGCCCTCGGGGCCCAGTACTTC.

At least ten counts were recorded for this clone. The rearrangement joins TRBV29-1 to TRBJ1-1; 10 bases match TRBD1. Germline V gene data show CDR1 as SQVTM and CDR2 as ANQGSEA. This CDR3 contains 12 residues. Trimming at V came to 3 bases and at J to 11 bases, leaving 6 bases not matched to a gene. CDR3 in DNA: TGCAGCGTTGACTTCGGACAGGGGGGTGCTTTCTTT. This sequence encodes CSVDFGQGGAFF. Using reference TRBV29-1 and TRBJ1-1 for the parts outside the CDR3, the full variable domain is SAVISQKPSRDICQRGTSLTIQCQVDSQVTMMFWYRQQPGQSLTLIATANQGSEATYESGFVIDKFPISRPNLTFSTLTVSNMSPEDSSIYLCSVDFGQGGAFFGQGTRLTVV.

In this sample, this clone turned up once. This chain links TRBV7-9 with TRBJ1-5; TRBD1 aligns across 7 bases. Losses at the gene ends were 1 base for V and 4 bases for J; bases not matched to a gene: 7. CDR3 length: 16 residues. In germline, CDR1 is SEHNR, CDR2 FQNEAQ (reference sequence). The CDR3 DNA reads TGTGCCAGCAGCTTAGTGGCAGGGGGTGATAATCAGCCCCAGCATTTT. Its translation: CASSLVAGGDNQPQHF.

The chain uses TRBV2 and TRBJ1-1, with D hard to call. From germline, CDR1 is SNHLY and CDR2 FYNNEI. Trimming shortened V by 6 bases and J by 0 bases, and 8 bases separated the two germline ends. The CDR3 spans 13 residues. CDR3 nucleotide sequence: TGTGCCAGCAGCCGAGAGATGAACACTGAAGCTTTCTTT. Translating gives CASSREMNTEAFF.

The chain uses TRBV5-6 and TRBJ2-2; TRBD2 might be the D (5 bases). The CDR3 contains 15 residues. V gave up 0 bases and J gave up 8 bases, with 14 bases separating them. Germline CDR1 is SGHDT and CDR2 is YYEEEE. The CDR3 sequence: CASSLVPSSRGELFF. In nucleotides, the CDR3 is TGTGCCAGCAGCTTGGTTCCTAGCTCCAGGGGGGAGCTGTTTTTT.

This chain links TRBV11-2 with TRBJ2-7; 12 bases align to TRBD2. The V gene end was trimmed by 5 bases and the J gene end by 2 bases; junction bases not matched to a gene: 4. This CDR3 is 15 amino acids long. Germline V gene data show CDR1 as SGHAT and CDR2 as FQNNGV. The CDR3 loop reads CASSPGLAGTYEQYF. The DNA for the CDR3 is TGTGCCAGCAGCCCCGGACTAGCGGGGACCTACGAGCAGTACTTC.

The gene calls are TRBV18 and TRBJ2-7; TRBD1 agrees at 7 bases. V was pared by 1 base and J by 2 bases, with 8 bases of the junction left unmatched. The V gene's germline CDR1 is KGHSH and CDR2 LQKENI. The CDR3 covers 16 residues. The CDR3 spells CASSPRDRAVPYEQYF. CDR3 nucleotides: TGTGCCAGCTCACCACGCGACAGGGCCGTTCCCTACGAGCAGTACTTC.

About this clone: A junction end diverges from the germline sequence, so it may reflect a read error. The chain carries TRBV11-2 and TRBJ2-1; possibly TRBD2 for D (6 bases). The CDR3 runs to 14 residues. Germline CDR1 and CDR2: SGHAT and FQNNGV. The CDR3 sequence is CASSLEVPSDEQFF. DNA of the CDR3: TGTGCCAGCAGCCTAGAGGTCCCTAGCGATGAGCAGTTCTTC.

This clone was seen only a few times. The chain couples TRBV7-8 to TRBJ2-3, with 9 bases matching TRBD1. This CDR3 is built from 16 residues. Germline loops: CDR1 SGHVS, CDR2 FQNEAQ. The J segment lost 4 bases and the V segment lost 5 bases, leaving 10 bases of the junction unmatched. This CDR3 is CASSEKDRGIPDTQYF. Here the CDR3 DNA reads TGTGCCAGCAGCGAGAAGGACAGGGGTATCCCAGATACGCAGTATTTT. The entire variable domain, with the rest obtained from reference TRBV7-8 and TRBJ2-3, is as follows: GAGVSQSPRYKVAKRGQDVALRCDPISGHVSLFWYQQALGQGPEFLTYFQNEAQLDKSGLPSDRFFAERPEGSVSTLKIQRTQQEDSAVYLCASSEKDRGIPDTQYFGPGTRLTVL.

This clone has only one observation. Mismatch with germline at one junction end may stem from a read error. The chain recombines TRBV5-8 with TRBJ2-5, with 9 nucleotides matching TRBD1. The CDR3 has 15 amino acids. CDR1 is SGHTS, CDR2 YDEGEE, per germline. This chain's CDR3 is CTSSLFRDRVETQYF. In nucleotides, the CDR3 is TGTACCAGCAGTCTCTTCCGGGACAGGGTGGAGACCCAGTACTTC.

The rearrangement joins TRBV2 to TRBJ2-7; 10 bases agree with TRBD1. After removal of 8 bases from V and 2 bases from J, the junction contained 6 bases not matched to a gene. Germline V lookup: CDR1 SNHLY, CDR2 FYNNEI. This CDR3 has 14 amino acids. This CDR3 reads CASCPDRGTYEQYF. The CDR3 DNA is TGTGCCAGCTGCCCGGACAGGGGGACCTACGAGCAGTACTTC.

This clone is a singleton in its sample. The V call is TRBV4-1, the J call TRBJ1-2; D is unresolved. Trimming took 4 bases from V and 6 from J, leaving 6 bases between them. CDR1 is MGHRA, CDR2 YSYEKL, per germline. The CDR3 spans 11 residues. CDR3 amino acids: CASSRDNGYTF. CDR3 coding DNA: TGCGCCAGCAGCCGAGATAATGGCTACACCTTC.

The V call is TRBV21-1, the J call TRBJ1-6; no check of the table's D call, TRBD1, against the DNA was made. TRBV21-1 is reported as a pseudogene. The CDR3 extends over 16 amino acids. CDR3 sequence: CASSKSDRDRVFALHF. The CDR3 coding sequence is TGTGCCAGCAGCAAAAGCGATCGGGACAGGGTATTCGCCCTCCACTTT.

The V call is TRBV7-3, the J call TRBJ2-1, with 8 nucleotides matching TRBD2. Germline V gives CDR1 SGHTA, CDR2 FQGTGA. The CDR3 is 14 residues long. Unmatched junction bases numbered 2, after V lost 2 bases and J lost 5 bases. CDR3 in DNA: TGTGCCAGCAGCTTAGCGGGGGGCCACAATGAGCAGTTCTTC. Translating it yields CASSLAGGHNEQFF.

J is TRBJ2-5 and V is TRBV2; 9 bases line up with TRBD1. This CDR3 spans 14 amino acids. Germline V gives CDR1 SNHLY, CDR2 FYNNEI. The V gene end was trimmed by 4 bases and the J gene end by 2 bases; junction bases not matched to a gene: 2. CDR3 DNA sequence: TGTGCCAGCAGTGCCGGACAGGGGCAAGAGACCCAGTACTTC. The encoded protein is CASSAGQGQETQYF.